The entry below describes one T cell receptor (beta chain). Its antigen is as yet unknown. The sample originates from a study of CD8 T cells in ankylosing spondylitis. Study observations and caveats: Reports of some motif variants in reactive arthritis synovial fluid and blood predate this one. Researchers reportedly found disease-linked clones significantly enriched in matched ankylosing spondylitis synovial fluid.

Researchers built TCR beta libraries using quantitative 5'-RACE with molecular barcodes. TCRdb re-analysed the 5' RACE reads in MiXCR, keeping a single row per CDR3 protein. The table includes about 200,000 distinct CDR3 sequences, 9.5% to 15% detected once. In germline, CDR1 is SEHNR, CDR2 FQNEAQ (reference sequence). Trimming shortened V by 7 bases and J by 4 bases, and 21 bases separated the two germline ends. The CDR3 contains 16 residues. The V call is TRBV7-9, the J call TRBJ2-3, with TRBD1 as a possible D gene (5 bases). Input material: blood, either unsorted or a sorted T cell fraction (not recorded which). This clonotype was sampled from a male donor with ankylosing spondylitis or in good health (not recorded which). Here the CDR3 reads CASTPQRDRFPDTQYF. In nucleotides, the CDR3 is TGTGCCAGCACCCCTCAAAGAGACAGATTCCCAGATACGCAGTATTTT. Filled out from reference TRBV7-9 and TRBJ2-3, the complete variable domain reads DTGVSQNPRHKITKRGQNVTFRCDPISEHNRLYWYRQTLGQGPEFLTYFQNEAQLEKSRLLSDRFSAERPKGSFSTLEIQRTEQGDSAMYLCASTPQRDRFPDTQYFGPGTRLTVL.